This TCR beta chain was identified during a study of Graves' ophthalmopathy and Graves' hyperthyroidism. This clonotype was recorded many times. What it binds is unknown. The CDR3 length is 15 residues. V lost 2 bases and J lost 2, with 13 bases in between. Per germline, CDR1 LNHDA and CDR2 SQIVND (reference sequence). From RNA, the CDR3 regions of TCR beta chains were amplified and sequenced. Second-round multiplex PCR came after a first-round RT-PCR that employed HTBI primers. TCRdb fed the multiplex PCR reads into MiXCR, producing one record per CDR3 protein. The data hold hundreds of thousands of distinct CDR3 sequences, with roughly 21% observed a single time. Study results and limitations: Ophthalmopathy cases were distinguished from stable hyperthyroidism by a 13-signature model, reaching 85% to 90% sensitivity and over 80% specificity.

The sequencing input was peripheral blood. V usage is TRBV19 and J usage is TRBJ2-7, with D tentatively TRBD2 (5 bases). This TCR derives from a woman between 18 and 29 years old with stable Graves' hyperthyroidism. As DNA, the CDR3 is TGTGCCAGTAGTATAACGGGGAGACCCACCTACGAGCAGTACTTC. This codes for CASSITGRPTYEQYF.